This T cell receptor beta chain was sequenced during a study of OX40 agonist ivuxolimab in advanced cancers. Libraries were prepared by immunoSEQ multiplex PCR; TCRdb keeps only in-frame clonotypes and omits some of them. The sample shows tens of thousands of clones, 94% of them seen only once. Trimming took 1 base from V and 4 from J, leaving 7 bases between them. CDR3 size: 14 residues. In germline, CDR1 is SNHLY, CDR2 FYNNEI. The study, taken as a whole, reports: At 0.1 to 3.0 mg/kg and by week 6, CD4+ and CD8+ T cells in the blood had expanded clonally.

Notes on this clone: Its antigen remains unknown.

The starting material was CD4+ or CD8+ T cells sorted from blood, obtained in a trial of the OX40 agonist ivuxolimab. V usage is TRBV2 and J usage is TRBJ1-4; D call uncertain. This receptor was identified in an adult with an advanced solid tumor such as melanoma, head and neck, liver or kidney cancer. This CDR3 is CASSEVAVNEKLFF. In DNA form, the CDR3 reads TGTGCCAGCAGTGAAGTGGCAGTTAATGAAAAACTGTTTTTT.